The 2 T cell receptor beta chains given below trace back to one sample, sequenced in a study of human T cells and chemical hapten exposure. Noted time point: pre-sensitization, week 0. Treatment in this sample: therapeutic diphenylcyclopropenone sensitization with weekly scalp DPC. One entry per CDR3 protein, called by TCRdb with MiXCR from the RACE reads. The sample holds about 350,000 distinct CDR3 sequences; about 5% are singletons and the top ten take roughly 8.2%. This specimen consisted of whole blood, obtained in connection with sensitization to the hapten diphenylcyclopropenone (DPC). The receptor source for this set is a woman younger than 35 with alopecia areata. Some clones in this sample may be carry-over from other donors' samples.

At least ten counts were recorded for this clonotype. CDR3 sequence (DNA): TGTGCCAGCAGCCGCAGGACAGGGGCGGGAAACATTCAGTACTTC. Its translation: CASSRRTGAGNIQYF. V usage is TRBV4-2 and J usage is TRBJ2-4; 9 nucleotides match TRBD1. The V and J ends lost 4 bases and 6 bases, in that order; junction bases with no gene match: 7. The CDR3 consists of 15 residues. From germline, CDR1 is LGHNA and CDR2 YNFKEQ.

This clonotype was counted a few times. The CDR3 spells CASSFGRGTEAFF. CDR3 DNA sequence: TGTGCCAGCAGTTTCGGTAGGGGGACTGAAGCTTTCTTT. This chain connects TRBV6-6 to TRBJ1-1, with TRBD1 as a possible D gene (6 bases). The CDR3 has 13 residues. The germline V gene has CDR1 MNHNY and CDR2 SVGAGI (reference sequence). V was clipped by 4 bases and J by 5 bases, with 11 bases between them.